This T cell receptor (beta chain) was profiled in a study of Graves' ophthalmopathy and Graves' hyperthyroidism. General study results and limits: For separating ophthalmopathy from stable hyperthyroidism, a 13-signature model gave approximately 90% sensitivity and approximately 76% specificity.

Using RNA transcripts, the TCR beta CDR3 regions were amplified. Second-round multiplex PCR came after a first-round RT-PCR that employed HTBI primers. TCRdb reprocessed the multiplex PCR reads via MiXCR and lists one record per CDR3 protein. The sample shows around 600,000 distinct CDR3 sequences, more than 40% of them seen only once. This CDR3 comprises 13 residues. Trimming shortened V by 5 bases and J by 4 bases, and 11 bases separated the two germline ends. Per the germline V gene, CDR1 is SQVTM and CDR2 is ANQGSEA. This clonotype was recorded many times. Its antigen is not known. The clonotype was recovered from an adult man with Graves' ophthalmopathy. The material sequenced was peripheral blood. The chain employs TRBV29-1 and TRBJ1-4; D unresolved. The CDR3 sequence: CSVKGSGNEKLFF. The CDR3 bases are TGCAGCGTTAAGGGCTCCGGTAATGAAAAACTGTTTTTT.